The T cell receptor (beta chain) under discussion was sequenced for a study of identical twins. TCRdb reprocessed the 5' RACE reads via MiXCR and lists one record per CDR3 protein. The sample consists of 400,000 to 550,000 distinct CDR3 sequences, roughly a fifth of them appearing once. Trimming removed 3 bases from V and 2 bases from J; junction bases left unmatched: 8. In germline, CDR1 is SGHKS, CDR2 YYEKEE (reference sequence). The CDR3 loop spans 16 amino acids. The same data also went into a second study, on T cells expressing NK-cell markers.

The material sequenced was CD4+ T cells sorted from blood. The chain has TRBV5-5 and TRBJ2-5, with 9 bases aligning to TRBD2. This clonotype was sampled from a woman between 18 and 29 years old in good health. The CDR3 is CASSSTSGQRQETQYF. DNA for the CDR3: TGTGCCAGCAGCTCCACTAGCGGGCAAAGACAAGAGACCCAGTACTTC.